This entry lists 21 T cell receptor beta chains sequenced from one sample in a study of OX40 agonist ivuxolimab in advanced cancers. Library preparation was by the immunoSEQ multiplex PCR assay. This immuneACCESS table, as held by TCRdb, lists in-frame sequences with V and J called but not all clones. Of the missing ones, under half trace to an unresolved V gene in checked studies; the others have no known cause. This sample has about 80,000 clones in its table, and approximately 83% of those were observed once. The top ten clones comprise over 1.5% of the sample. This material consisted of CD4+ or CD8+ T cells sorted from blood, taken in a trial of the OX40 agonist ivuxolimab. Receptor source: an adult with an advanced solid tumor such as melanoma, head and neck, liver or kidney cancer.

The V call is TRBV18, the J call TRBJ2-6; D is uncertain. Per germline, CDR1 KGHSH and CDR2 LQKENI. The V and J ends lost 3 bases and 2 bases respectively, with 8 bases between them. This CDR3 spans 15 amino acids. In DNA, the CDR3 is TGTGCCAGCTCACCCCAAGCCCCTGGGGCCAACGTCCTGACTTTC. This codes for CASSPQAPGANVLTF. The whole variable domain, filled in from reference TRBV18 and TRBJ2-6, reads NAGVMQNPRHLVRRRGQEARLRCSPMKGHSHVYWYRQLPEEGLKFMVYLQKENIIDESGMPKERFSAEFPKEGPSILRIQQVVRGDSAAYFCASSPQAPGANVLTFGAGSRLTVL.

The gene calls are TRBV2 and TRBJ1-2, with D unclear. CDR3 size: 13 residues. Per germline, CDR1 SNHLY and CDR2 FYNNEI. Trimming left V 10 bases short and J 2 bases short, with 14 bases between. CDR3 nucleotides: TGTGCCACCGTTATAGGACGCAACTATGGCTACACCTTC. It is translated as CATVIGRNYGYTF.

The J gene is TRBJ1-6, the V gene TRBV7-2, with no clear D. V was shortened by 5 bases and J by 4 bases, with 6 bases between the two germline ends. The CDR3 runs to 13 residues. Looked up from germline, CDR1 is SGHTA and CDR2 is FQGNSA. Here the CDR3 DNA reads TGTGCCAGCAGCCCTCAGTATAATTCACCCCTCCACTTT. This encodes CASSPQYNSPLHF.

This clone appeared a few times. The chain is built from TRBV5-4 and TRBJ2-4; the match to TRBD2 covers 14 bases. The junction had 9 bases not matched to a gene; V was cut back by 5 bases and J by 8 bases. The germline gives CDR1 SGHNT, CDR2 YYREEE (reference sequence). This CDR3 is 16 amino acids long. This CDR3 is CASSPGLAGGNDIQYF. For the CDR3, the DNA is TGTGCCAGCAGTCCCGGACTAGCGGGAGGTAACGACATTCAGTACTTC.

The V and J genes are TRBV11-2 and TRBJ1-4, with D unresolved. Germline V gene data show CDR1 as SGHAT and CDR2 as FQNNGV. V was pared by 3 bases and J by 1 base, with 9 bases between. The CDR3 is 15 amino acids. This chain's CDR3 is CASSFSHRTNEKLFF. In nucleotides, the CDR3 is TGTGCCAGCAGCTTTTCCCACAGAACTAATGAAAAACTGTTTTTT.

This clone was seen once. This chain joins TRBV15 and TRBJ2-3; 8 nucleotides line up with TRBD2. The germline V gene encodes CDR1 LNHNV and CDR2 YYDKDF (reference sequence). The V gene end was trimmed by 5 bases and the J gene end by 4 bases; junction bases not matched to a gene: 8. CDR3 size: 15 residues. The chain's CDR3 is CATSPGAGAADTQYF. CDR3 bases: TGTGCCACCAGCCCCGGAGCGGGAGCTGCAGATACGCAGTATTTT.

This clone was recorded a few times. The junction departs from germline at one end; a sequencing error may be responsible. The J gene is TRBJ1-5, the V gene TRBV6-1; D remains unclear. The CDR3 is 10 residues long. The germline gives CDR1 MNHNS, CDR2 SASEGT. The CDR3 bases are TGTGCCAGCAGTGAAGGTTCCAGCACATTT. Encoded protein: CASSEGSSTF.

The chain joins TRBV21-1 to TRBJ2-1; the D call TRBD2 from the table was never checked on the DNA. TRBV21-1 is a pseudogene locus. This CDR3 is 18 amino acids long. The CDR3 protein is CASSKAGKREETHNEQFF. The DNA for the CDR3 is TGTGCCAGCAGCAAAGCGGGCAAGCGGGAGGAAACCCACAATGAGCAGTTCTTC.

V is TRBV9 and J is TRBJ2-1, with 10 bases identical to TRBD2. The ends lost 0 bases at V and 10 bases at J; junction bases unmatched: 7. This CDR3 is built from 15 residues. Germline assignment: CDR1 SGDLS and CDR2 YYNGEE. CDR3 in amino acids: CASSVEGLAGDEQFF. As DNA, the CDR3 is TGTGCCAGCAGCGTAGAAGGGCTAGCGGGAGACGAGCAGTTCTTC.

The chain carries TRBV7-3 and TRBJ2-1; D may be TRBD1 (6 bases). This CDR3 has 15 amino acids. Trimming took off 4 bases at V and 2 bases at J, with 12 bases between the two ends. Germline V CDR1 and CDR2: SGHTA, FQGTGA. The CDR3 here is CASSSRDIPYNEQFF. For the CDR3, the DNA is TGTGCCAGCAGCTCAAGGGACATCCCCTACAATGAGCAGTTCTTC.

The chain recombines TRBV9 with TRBJ2-7, with TRBD2 matching 12 bases. This CDR3 is 15 amino acids long. V lost 3 bases and J lost 6; bases outside the gene matches: 7. Germline V gene data show CDR1 as SGDLS and CDR2 as YYNGEE. CDR3 DNA sequence: TGTGCCAGCAGCGCCCCGACTAGCGGGAGTTCCGAGCAGTACTTC. Residues: CASSAPTSGSSEQYF.

The chain links TRBV9 to TRBJ2-1, with 9 bases lining up with TRBD2. This CDR3 region has 15 residues. Trimming took 4 bases from V and 7 from J; bases not matched to a gene: 9. Germline lookup yields CDR1 SGDLS and CDR2 YYNGEE. DNA for the CDR3: TGTGCCAGCAGCCCGTCGGCGGGAGGGAAGAATGAGCAGTTCTTC. This gives the protein CASSPSAGGKNEQFF.

This clone was seen more than once but under ten times. This chain connects TRBV6-5 to TRBJ1-4; TRBD1 agrees at 7 bases. Looked up from germline, CDR1 is MNHEY and CDR2 is SVGAGI. The V gene end was trimmed by 9 bases and the J gene end by 8 bases; junction bases not matched to a gene: 9. The length of the CDR3 is 13 residues. The CDR3 coding sequence is TGTGCCAGTAAAGACAGGGCAAGGGAAAAACTGTTTTTT. Encoded protein: CASKDRAREKLFF.

V usage is TRBV27 and J usage is TRBJ1-4; tentatively, D is TRBD1 (6 bases). The CDR3 covers 14 residues. Germline V gene sequence: CDR1 MNHEY, CDR2 SMNVEV (reference sequence). The ends were cut back, 2 bases at V and 6 bases at J, with 10 bases in the middle. The CDR3 DNA reads as TGTGCCAGCAGTTTACAGGGGAGGGATGAAAAACTGTTTTTT. Protein sequence: CASSLQGRDEKLFF.

This chain uses TRBV19 with TRBJ1-1, with D perhaps TRBD1 (6 bases). V lost 5 bases to trimming and J lost 4 bases, with 11 bases between them. There are 13 residues in the CDR3. Germline CDR1 and CDR2: LNHDA and SQIVND (reference sequence). CDR3 protein: CASSLRQATEAFF. As DNA, the CDR3 is TGTGCCAGTAGTCTCCGACAGGCCACTGAAGCTTTCTTT. Complete variable domain (other parts from reference TRBV19 and TRBJ1-1): DGGITQSPKYLFRKEGQNVTLSCEQNLNHDAMYWYRQDPGQGLRLIYYSQIVNDFQKGDIAEGYSVSREKKESFPLTVTSAQKNPTAFYLCASSLRQATEAFFGQGTRLTVV.

The chain employs TRBV4-3 and TRBJ1-6; D not resolved. Germline V gene lookup returns CDR1 LGHNA and CDR2 YSLEER. With 0 bases removed from V and 6 bases from J, the gap between germline ends came to 9 bases. The CDR3 is 15 residues long. The CDR3 sequence is CASSQDRTVNSPLHF. CDR3 bases: TGCGCCAGCAGCCAAGATAGAACAGTTAATTCACCCCTCCACTTT.

This chain connects TRBV4-1 to TRBJ2-4, with a possible D match to TRBD2 (5 bases). CDR3 size: 16 residues. From germline, CDR1 is MGHRA and CDR2 YSYEKL. The V end was cut by 0 bases, the J end by 1 base, with 10 bases between. CDR3 bases: TGCGCCAGCAGCCAAGAGGGCAGAGGGGCCAAAAACATTCAGTACTTC. It yields the protein CASSQEGRGAKNIQYF.

This chain links TRBV29-1 with TRBJ1-6, with D uncertain. Germline CDR1 and CDR2: SQVTM and ANQGSEA. Trimming removed 4 bases at V and 5 bases at J, with 6 bases between. This CDR3 is 12 amino acids long. CDR3 bases: TGCAGCGTTGGGGAGAATAATTCACCCCTCCACTTT. As protein: CSVGENNSPLHF.

This chain links TRBV6-1 with TRBJ2-7; D not certain. Germline CDR1 reads MNHNS; CDR2 reads SASEGT. V was clipped by 0 bases and J by 4 bases, with 13 bases between them. The CDR3 sequence is 15 residues long. CDR3 residues: CASSEAGSSLYEQYF. CDR3 nucleotides: TGTGCCAGCAGTGAAGCGGGATCGAGCCTATACGAGCAGTACTTC.

This clone has just a few counts. The rearrangement joins TRBV7-9 to TRBJ2-1, with D unclear. Looked up from germline, CDR1 is SEHNR and CDR2 is FQNEAQ (reference sequence). The CDR3 totals 11 residues. Trimming shortened V by 2 bases and J by 8 bases, and 4 bases separated the two germline ends. The CDR3 sequence: CASSLMDEQFF. The CDR3 coding sequence is TGTGCCAGCAGCTTAATGGATGAGCAGTTCTTC.

The V gene is TRBV4-1, the J gene TRBJ2-7; 9 bases line up with TRBD1. The CDR3 loop spans 16 amino acids. Germline values: CDR1 MGHRA, CDR2 YSYEKL. V lost 1 base, J lost 6 bases, and 10 bases stayed unmatched. The CDR3 DNA is TGCGCCAGCAGCCAAGCTCCGAACAGGGGGCCGGGCGAGCAGTACTTC. This codes for CASSQAPNRGPGEQYF.